A single sample is the source of the 10 T cell receptor beta chains below, sequenced in a study of T cell responses to AZD1222 COVID-19 vaccine. Repertoires were generated with immunoSEQ multiplex PCR, while TCRdb's copy carries only in-frame clones and drops some. The table records roughly 100,000 clones, approximately 89% of them present only once. This specimen consisted of peripheral blood, obtained 28 days after the second AZD1222 dose. All receptors come from an adult who received the AZD1222 COVID-19 vaccine.

The V and J genes are TRBV6-5 and TRBJ1-2; no definite D call. The CDR3 has 12 amino acids. With 4 bases removed from V and 7 bases from J, the gap between germline ends came to 10 bases. CDR1 is MNHEY and CDR2 is SVGAGI in the germline V gene. The CDR3 sequence: CASSSLGGGYTF. The DNA for the CDR3 is TGTGCCAGCAGTTCATTGGGAGGTGGCTACACCTTC.

The V call is TRBV5-1, the J call TRBJ2-7; 7 nucleotides match TRBD1. The V gene end was trimmed by 7 bases and the J gene end by 3 bases; junction bases not matched to a gene: 16. The CDR3 contains 16 residues. Per the germline V gene, CDR1 is SGHRS and CDR2 is YFSETQ. This CDR3 reads CASRSSPDRSSYEQYF. As DNA, the CDR3 is TGCGCCAGCCGATCTTCGCCGGACAGGTCGAGCTACGAGCAGTACTTC.

The chain uses TRBV18 and TRBJ2-5; TRBD2 agrees at 7 bases. Germline values: CDR1 KGHSH, CDR2 LQKENI. The CDR3 extends over 14 amino acids. V was clipped by 6 bases and J by 7 bases; unmatched bases: 11. CDR3 sequence: CASSPFEGGVTQYF. CDR3 bases: TGTGCCAGCTCCCCCTTCGAGGGAGGGGTGACCCAGTACTTC.

The V and J genes are TRBV27 and TRBJ1-5; 7 bases map to TRBD1. V shed 6 bases, J shed 7 bases, and the junction held 15 bases outside the gene matches. The CDR3 length is 16 residues. Germline V gene sequence: CDR1 MNHEY, CDR2 SMNVEV (reference sequence). CDR3 nucleotides: TGTGCCAGCAGCTTAGCCTCACAGGGGAGTAGGCAGCCCCAGCATTTT. The encoded protein is CASSLASQGSRQPQHF.

The V and J genes are TRBV3-1 (or the pseudogene TRBV3-2) and TRBJ2-5; D ambiguous. The CDR3 is 18 amino acids. CDR1 is LGHDT, CDR2 YNNKEL, per germline (reference sequence). Between the trimmed V and J ends, which lost 1 base and 5 bases, there was a span of 23 bases. CDR3 in amino acids: CASSQGLAVGYGVETQYF. DNA for the CDR3: TGTGCCAGCAGCCAAGGTCTTGCGGTGGGGTATGGGGTGGAGACCCAGTACTTC.

This clone was found a few times. This chain uses TRBV5-4 with TRBJ2-2; either TRBD1 or TRBD2 may fit D (5 bases each). Trimming stripped 4 bases from V and 5 bases from J, with 9 bases between. This CDR3 spans 13 amino acids. Per germline, CDR1 SGHNT and CDR2 YYREEE (reference sequence). The CDR3 nucleotides read TGTGCCAGCAGCCCGGGACCGACCGGGGAGCTGTTTTTT. Residues: CASSPGPTGELFF.

V usage is TRBV5-1 and J usage is TRBJ2-7; 10 bases line up with TRBD1. In germline, CDR1 is SGHRS, CDR2 YFSETQ. V shed 6 bases and J 4 bases; nucleotides not matched to a gene: 4. The CDR3 covers 13 residues. CDR3 region: CASMRQGAYEQYF. The CDR3, as DNA: TGCGCCAGCATGAGACAGGGGGCTTACGAGCAGTACTTC.

The chain has TRBV9 and TRBJ2-3, with D unclear. The V and J ends lost 3 bases and 8 bases respectively, with 10 bases between them. Germline CDR1 is SGDLS and CDR2 is YYNGEE. There are 12 residues in the CDR3. The CDR3 sequence is CASSAVTGTQYF. The CDR3 region has the DNA TGTGCCAGCAGCGCGGTAACCGGTACGCAGTATTTT.

The V and J genes are TRBV19 and TRBJ1-1; D not resolved. Trimming took 3 bases from V and 3 from J, leaving 14 bases between them. CDR3 length equals 15 residues. Per the germline V gene, CDR1 is LNHDA and CDR2 is SQIVND (reference sequence). CDR3 nucleotides: TGTGCCAGTAGTATCGGACGGGCGAGGGACACTGAAGCTTTCTTT. Protein product: CASSIGRARDTEAFF.

The rearrangement links TRBV23-1 to TRBJ2-5; 8 bases agree with TRBD1. TRBV23-1 falls under the ORF class, with uncertain function. The trim removed 2 bases at V and 2 bases at J, leaving 16 bases unmatched. This CDR3 comprises 19 residues. As DNA, the CDR3 is TGCGCCAGCAGTCAACAGGGGGCGCGGGTAATATTGGGACAAGAGACCCAGTACTTC. It is translated as CASSQQGARVILGQETQYF.